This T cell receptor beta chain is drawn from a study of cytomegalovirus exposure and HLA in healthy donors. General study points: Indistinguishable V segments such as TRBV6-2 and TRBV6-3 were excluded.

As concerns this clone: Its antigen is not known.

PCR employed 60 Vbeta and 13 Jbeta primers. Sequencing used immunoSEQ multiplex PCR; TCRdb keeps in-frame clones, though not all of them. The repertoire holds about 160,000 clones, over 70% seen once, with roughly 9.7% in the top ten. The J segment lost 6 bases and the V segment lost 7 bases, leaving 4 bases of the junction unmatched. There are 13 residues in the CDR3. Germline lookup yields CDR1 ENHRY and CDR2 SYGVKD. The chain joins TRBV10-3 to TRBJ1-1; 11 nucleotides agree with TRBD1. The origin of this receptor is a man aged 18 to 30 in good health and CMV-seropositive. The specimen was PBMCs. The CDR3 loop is CAITRDRGAEAFF. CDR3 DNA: TGTGCCATCACCAGGGACAGGGGGGCTGAAGCTTTCTTT.